This paragraph covers one T cell receptor beta chain sequence. The data belong to a study of ipilimumab plus nivolumab after autologous stem cell transplantation. Only in-frame clones appear in the TCRdb table, and some are missing; sequencing was by immunoSEQ multiplex PCR. The table shows 15,000 to 20,000 clones, with about 80% occurring only once. This receptor was taken from a male donor with diffuse large B-cell lymphoma. The sample was PBMCs, taken in a trial of ipilimumab plus nivolumab as post-transplant consolidation.

CDR3 loop: CASSPWTVSYNSPLHF. As DNA, the CDR3 is TGTGCCAGCAGCCCCTGGACAGTCTCCTATAATTCACCCCTCCACTTT. This chain uses TRBV28 with TRBJ1-6, with a tentative D call TRBD1 (6 bases). The V and J ends lost 6 bases and 0 bases respectively, with 12 bases between them. The V gene's germline CDR1 is MDHEN and CDR2 SYDVKM. This CDR3 spans 16 amino acids.